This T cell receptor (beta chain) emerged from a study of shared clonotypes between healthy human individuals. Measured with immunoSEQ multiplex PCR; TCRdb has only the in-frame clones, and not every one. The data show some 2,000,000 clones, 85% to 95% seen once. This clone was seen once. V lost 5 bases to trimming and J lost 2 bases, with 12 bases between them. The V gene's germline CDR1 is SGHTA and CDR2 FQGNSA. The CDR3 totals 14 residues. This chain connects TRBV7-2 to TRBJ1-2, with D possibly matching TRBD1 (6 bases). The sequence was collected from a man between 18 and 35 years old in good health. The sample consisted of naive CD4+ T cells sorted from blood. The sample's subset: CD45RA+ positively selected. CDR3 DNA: TGTGCCAGCAGCACGGACAGATCCAACTATGGCTACACCTTC. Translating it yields CASSTDRSNYGYTF.